This TCR beta chain was sequenced during a study of T cells in Graves' hyperthyroidism and ophthalmopathy. Study details: At the time of initial diagnosis and before any treatment, peripheral blood was collected.

Uncontrolled infection, other autoimmune disease, pregnancy and lactation each barred patients from inclusion. Diagnoses were made from clinical symptoms, serum measures (thyroxine and TRAb), thyroid ultrasound and orbital computed tomography. Overall study findings and caveats: Most thyroid clonotypes with frequency above 0.001 were detected in blood.

Researchers amplified the TCR beta CDR3 regions from RNA transcripts. HTBI primers were used for first-round RT-PCR of the TCR CDR3. TCRdb re-analysed the multiplex PCR reads in MiXCR, keeping a single row per CDR3 protein. The repertoire holds nearly 600,000 distinct CDR3 sequences, with approximately 15% as singletons. This clonotype was counted only a few times. Its antigen is unidentified. Germline trimming cut 2 bases from V and 4 bases from J; bases unmatched to any gene: 3. CDR1 and CDR2 from the germline V gene are KGHDR and SFDVKD. The CDR3 runs 15 residues. Sequencing used blood. V usage is TRBV24-1 and J usage is TRBJ1-3; 8 nucleotides agree with TRBD1. This clonotype was obtained from a woman aged 25-40 years with Graves' hyperthyroidism that later progressed to Graves' ophthalmopathy. This CDR3 reads CATSDSTGVGNTIYF. As DNA, the CDR3 is TGTGCCACCAGTGATTCGACAGGGGTCGGAAACACCATATATTTT.